This entry lists 12 T cell receptor beta chains sequenced from one sample in a study of blood T cell repertoires in COVID-19. Profiling relied on immunoSEQ multiplex PCR, and the TCRdb table lists in-frame clones only, not all of them. The repertoire holds approximately 25,000 clones, with around 86% as singletons. Sequences were obtained from peripheral blood. The receptors were sampled from a human donor in a cohort sampled during active COVID-19.

V gene TRBV6-5 combines with J gene TRBJ1-1; D is perhaps TRBD1 (5 bases). Germline CDR1 and CDR2: MNHEY and SVGAGI. CDR3 length: 13 residues. V was clipped by 2 bases and J by 4 bases, with 8 bases between them. The CDR3 DNA sequence: TGTGCCAGCAGTTACCAAGGGGTCACTGAAGCTTTCTTT. Translating it yields CASSYQGVTEAFF.

V usage is TRBV7-9 and J usage is TRBJ1-2; D remains unclear. Germline V gene sequence: CDR1 SEHNR, CDR2 FQNEAQ (reference sequence). Between the trimmed V and J ends, which lost 2 bases and 5 bases, there was a span of 9 bases. This CDR3 is built from 13 residues. This CDR3 is CASSLKESYGYTF. CDR3 sequence (DNA): TGTGCCAGCAGCTTAAAGGAGAGTTATGGCTACACCTTC.

V usage is TRBV25-1 and J usage is TRBJ2-7; possible D gene TRBD1, 5 bases. Germline V gene data show CDR1 as MGHDK and CDR2 as SYGVNS. The V gene lost 8 bases and the J gene lost 7 bases, with 21 bases spanning the gap. CDR3 length: 14 residues. The DNA of the CDR3 is TGTGCCAGCGGACCAGGGCTACGGGCCGGGGAGCAGTACTTC. Residues: CASGPGLRAGEQYF.

The chain couples TRBV7-3 to TRBJ1-1; 8 nucleotides agree with TRBD1. Germline-derived CDR1 and CDR2 are SGHTA and FQGTGA. With 5 bases clipped from V and 5 bases from J, the junction kept 4 bases outside the gene matches. This CDR3 contains 13 residues. CDR3 amino acids: CASSARQGTEAFF. CDR3 sequence (DNA): TGTGCCAGCAGCGCCAGACAGGGGACTGAAGCTTTCTTT.

This clone was picked up a small number of times. CDR3 loop: CASSRGQANEQFF. The CDR3 nucleotides read TGTGCCAGCAGCAGGGGACAGGCAAATGAGCAGTTCTTC. The chain uses TRBV12-3 or TRBV12-4 and TRBJ2-1; the match to TRBD1 covers 8 bases. The J segment lost 7 bases and the V segment lost 6 bases, leaving 5 bases of the junction unmatched. The CDR3 runs to 13 residues.

The chain has TRBV5-1 and TRBJ2-1; D is undetermined. V was clipped by 0 bases and J by 0 bases, with 7 bases between them. This CDR3 is built from 15 residues. Germline CDR1 is SGHRS and CDR2 is YFSETQ. CDR3 residues: CASSLEHSSYNEQFF. CDR3 DNA sequence: TGCGCCAGCAGCTTGGAGCATAGCTCCTACAATGAGCAGTTCTTC.

There are a few counts of this clone. The chain links TRBV5-6 to TRBJ1-5; 7 bases are shared with TRBD1. J gave up 5 bases and V 4 bases, and 6 bases lay outside the gene matches. Germline assignment: CDR1 SGHDT and CDR2 YYEEEE. CDR3 length: 14 residues. The CDR3 sequence: CASSRQGAHQPQHF. The DNA of the CDR3 is TGTGCCAGCAGCCGACAGGGCGCTCATCAGCCCCAGCATTTT.

The rearrangement links TRBV2 to TRBJ2-7, with no clear D. The CDR3 totals 13 residues. Germline loops: CDR1 SNHLY, CDR2 FYNNEI. With 4 bases removed from V and 6 bases from J, the gap between germline ends came to 13 bases. DNA for the CDR3: TGTGCCAGCAGTGTCGCGGATTTTAGCGAGCAGTACTTC. This codes for CASSVADFSEQYF. Looking up the rest from reference TRBV2 and TRBJ2-7 gives the full variable domain: EPEVTQTPSHQVTQMGQEVILRCVPISNHLYFYWYRQILGQKVEFLVSFYNNEISEKSEIFDDQFSVERPDGSNFTLKIRSTKLEDSAMYFCASSVADFSEQYFGPGTRLTVT.

V gene TRBV7-2 combines with J gene TRBJ2-7, with 8 bases aligning to TRBD1. The CDR3 has 14 residues. Trimming at V came to 5 bases and at J to 2 bases, leaving 5 bases not matched to a gene. Germline CDR1 and CDR2: SGHTA and FQGNSA. The CDR3 sequence is CASSPQTGAYEQYF. The CDR3 bases are TGTGCCAGCAGCCCTCAGACAGGGGCCTACGAGCAGTACTTC.

J is TRBJ2-4 and V is TRBV7-9; TRBD1 agrees at 7 bases. J gave up 5 bases and V 5 bases, and 12 bases lay outside the gene matches. The germline CDR1 and CDR2 sequences are SEHNR and FQNEAQ (reference sequence). CDR3 size: 16 residues. CDR3 amino acids: CASSPKTGRRENIQYF. CDR3 coding DNA: TGTGCCAGCAGCCCAAAGACAGGGCGGCGAGAAAACATTCAGTACTTC.

The chain recombines TRBV9 with TRBJ2-1, with TRBD2 matching over 10 bases. The CDR3 sequence is 16 residues long. Germline trimming cut 2 bases from V and 4 bases from J; bases unmatched to any gene: 6. From germline, CDR1 is SGDLS and CDR2 YYNGEE. CDR3 DNA: TGTGCCAGCAGCGTGTTGTTAGCGGGGGGATACAATGAGCAGTTCTTC. Translated: CASSVLLAGGYNEQFF.

The chain carries TRBV7-6 and TRBJ1-4; 9 nucleotides match TRBD1. V gave up 5 bases and J gave up 8 bases; unmatched junction bases: 6. The CDR3 totals 14 residues. CDR1 is SGHVS, CDR2 FNYEAQ, per germline. This chain's CDR3 is CASSQGQGGEKLFF. CDR3 DNA: TGTGCCAGCAGCCAGGGACAGGGCGGAGAAAAACTGTTTTTT.